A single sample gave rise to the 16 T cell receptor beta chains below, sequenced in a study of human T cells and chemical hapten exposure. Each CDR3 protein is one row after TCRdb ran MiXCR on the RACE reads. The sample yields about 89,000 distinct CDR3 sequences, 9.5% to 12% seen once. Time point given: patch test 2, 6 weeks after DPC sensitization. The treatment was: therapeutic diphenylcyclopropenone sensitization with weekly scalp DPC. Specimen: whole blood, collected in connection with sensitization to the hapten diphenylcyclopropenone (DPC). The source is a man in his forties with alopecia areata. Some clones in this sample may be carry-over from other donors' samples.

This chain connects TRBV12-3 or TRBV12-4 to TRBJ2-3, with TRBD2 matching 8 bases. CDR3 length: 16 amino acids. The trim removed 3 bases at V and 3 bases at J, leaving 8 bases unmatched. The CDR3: CASSLDSAGGTDTQYF. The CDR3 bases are TGTGCCAGCAGTTTGGATTCTGCGGGAGGTACAGATACGCAGTATTTT.

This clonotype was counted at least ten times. The CDR3 nucleotides read TGCGCCAGCAGCTTGTCGTCAGGGGGCAAGCCCCAGCATTTT. It is translated as CASSLSSGGKPQHF. V is TRBV5-1 and J is TRBJ1-5; TRBD1 matches at 8 bases. The junction had 5 bases not matched to a gene; V was cut back by 1 base and J by 8 bases. The germline V gene encodes CDR1 SGHRS and CDR2 YFSETQ. CDR3 size: 14 residues.

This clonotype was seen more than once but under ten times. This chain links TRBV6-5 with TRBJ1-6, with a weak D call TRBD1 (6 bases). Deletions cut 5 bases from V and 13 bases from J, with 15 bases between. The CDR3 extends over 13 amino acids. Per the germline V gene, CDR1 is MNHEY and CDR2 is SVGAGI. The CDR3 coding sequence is TGTGCCAGCAGTGGGGGCAGTCTTTTCCCCCTCCACTTT. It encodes CASSGGSLFPLHF.

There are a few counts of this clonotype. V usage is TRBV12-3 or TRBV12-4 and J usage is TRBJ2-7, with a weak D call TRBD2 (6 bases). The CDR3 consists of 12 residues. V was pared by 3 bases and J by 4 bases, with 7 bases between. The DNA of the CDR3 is TGTGCCAGCAGTTTTGGGGGGTACGAGCAGTACGTC. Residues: CASSFGGYEQYV.

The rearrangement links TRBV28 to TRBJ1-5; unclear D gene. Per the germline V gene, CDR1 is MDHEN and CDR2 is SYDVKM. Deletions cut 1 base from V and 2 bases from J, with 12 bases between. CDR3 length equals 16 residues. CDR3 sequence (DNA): TGTGCCAGCAGTTTATTATCCGGGAGTGGCAATCAGCCCCAGCATTTT. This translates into CASSLLSGSGNQPQHF.

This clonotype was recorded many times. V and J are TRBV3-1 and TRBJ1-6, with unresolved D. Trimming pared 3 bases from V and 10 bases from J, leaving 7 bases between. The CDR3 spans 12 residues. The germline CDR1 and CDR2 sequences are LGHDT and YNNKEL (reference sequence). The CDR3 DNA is TGTGCCAGCAGCCATGGCGAATCACCCCTCCACTTT. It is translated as CASSHGESPLHF.

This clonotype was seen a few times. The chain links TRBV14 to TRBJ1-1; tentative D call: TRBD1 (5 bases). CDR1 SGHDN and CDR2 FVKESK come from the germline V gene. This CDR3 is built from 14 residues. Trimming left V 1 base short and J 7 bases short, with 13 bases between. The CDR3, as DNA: TGTGCCAGCAGCCAAGGGTGGCTCGGGGGTGAAGCTTTCTTT. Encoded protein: CASSQGWLGGEAFF.

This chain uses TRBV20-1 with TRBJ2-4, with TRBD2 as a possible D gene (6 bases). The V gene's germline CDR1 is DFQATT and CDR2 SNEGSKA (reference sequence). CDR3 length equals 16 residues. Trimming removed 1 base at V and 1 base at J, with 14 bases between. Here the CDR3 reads CSARVAGRSAKNIQYF. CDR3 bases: TGCAGTGCTAGAGTGGCAGGGAGGAGTGCCAAAAACATTCAGTACTTC.

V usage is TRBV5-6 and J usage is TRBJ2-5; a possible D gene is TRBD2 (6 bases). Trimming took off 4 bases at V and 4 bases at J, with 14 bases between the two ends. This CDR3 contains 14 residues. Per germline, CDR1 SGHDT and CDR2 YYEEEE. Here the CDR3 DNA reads TGTGCCAGCAGCCTAACCGGACTAAGAGAGACCCAGTACTTC. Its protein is CASSLTGLRETQYF.

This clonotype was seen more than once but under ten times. CDR3 nucleotides: TGTGCCAGCAGTACGACTAGCGGGAGATCAATTTACGAGCAGTACGTC. As protein: CASSTTSGRSIYEQYV. The chain is built from TRBV6-2 or TRBV6-3 and TRBJ2-7, with 12 nucleotides matching TRBD2. The J segment lost 4 bases and the V segment lost 5 bases, leaving 9 bases of the junction unmatched. This CDR3 is 16 amino acids long. CDR1 and CDR2 (germline): MNHEY, SVGEGT.

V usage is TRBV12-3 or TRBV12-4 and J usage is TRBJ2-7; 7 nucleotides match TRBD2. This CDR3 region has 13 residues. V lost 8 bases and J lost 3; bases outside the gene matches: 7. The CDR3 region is CASDGTTLYEQYV. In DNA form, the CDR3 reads TGTGCCAGCGACGGGACTACCCTCTACGAGCAGTACGTC.

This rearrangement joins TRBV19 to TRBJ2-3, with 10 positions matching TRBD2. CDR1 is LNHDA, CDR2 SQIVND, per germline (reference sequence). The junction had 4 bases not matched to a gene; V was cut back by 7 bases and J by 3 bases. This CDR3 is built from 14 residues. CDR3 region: CASKASGSTDTQYF. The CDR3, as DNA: TGTGCCAGTAAGGCTAGCGGGAGTACAGATACGCAGTATTTT.

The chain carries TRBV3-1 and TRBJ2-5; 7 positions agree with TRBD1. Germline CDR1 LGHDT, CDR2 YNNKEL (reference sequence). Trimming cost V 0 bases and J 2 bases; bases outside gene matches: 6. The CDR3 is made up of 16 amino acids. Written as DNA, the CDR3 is TGTGCCAGCAGCCAAGATCAGCCAGGGGGTCAAGAGACCCAGTACTTC. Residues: CASSQDQPGGQETQYF.

The CDR3 region is CASGGTTAGQFF. CDR3 nucleotides: TGTGCCAGCGGGGGGACAACCGCCGGGCAGTTCTTC. The rearrangement joins TRBV18 to TRBJ2-1; the D call may be TRBD1 or TRBD2 (6 bases each). The ends were cut back, 8 bases at V and 12 bases at J, with 17 bases in the middle. CDR1 and CDR2 (germline): KGHSH, LQKENI. This CDR3 spans 12 amino acids.

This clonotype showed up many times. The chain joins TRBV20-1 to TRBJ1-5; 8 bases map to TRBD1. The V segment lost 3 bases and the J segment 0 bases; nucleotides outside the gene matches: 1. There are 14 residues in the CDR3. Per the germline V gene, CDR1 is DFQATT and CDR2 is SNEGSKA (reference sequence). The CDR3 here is CSASTGGSNQPQHF. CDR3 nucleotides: TGCAGTGCTAGTACAGGGGGTAGCAATCAGCCCCAGCATTTT.

The CDR3 sequence is CSASGLAGGPLGADTQYF. The DNA for the CDR3 is TGCAGTGCTAGTGGGTTAGCGGGAGGTCCTCTTGGGGCAGATACGCAGTATTTT. The chain is built from TRBV20-1 and TRBJ2-3, with 10 bases that match TRBD2. The length of the CDR3 is 18 residues. Trimming at V came to 3 bases and at J to 4 bases, leaving 16 bases not matched to a gene. Germline V lookup: CDR1 DFQATT, CDR2 SNEGSKA (reference sequence).